Shown below are 31 T cell receptor beta chains from a single sample sequenced in a study of cytomegalovirus exposure and HLA in healthy donors. This PCR relied on a set of 60 Vbeta primers and 13 Jbeta primers. Profiled with immunoSEQ multiplex PCR; TCRdb holds only in-frame clones, not every one. Altogether roughly 100,000 clones are present, over 9.5% being singletons, with the ten largest covering roughly 5%. Sequenced material: PBMCs. Receptors were obtained from a man between 35 and 55 years old in good health and CMV-seropositive.

This clone was seen more than once but under ten times. The J gene is TRBJ2-2, the V gene TRBV7-3; unclear D gene. This CDR3 has 13 residues. Germline CDR1 reads SGHTA; CDR2 reads FQGTGA. The V gene lost 5 bases and the J gene lost 5 bases, with 9 bases spanning the gap. In DNA, the CDR3 is TGTGCCAGCAGCCCCACTGTTACCGGGGAGCTGTTTTTT. Translating gives CASSPTVTGELFF.

V usage is TRBV11-2 and J usage is TRBJ1-4; possibly TRBD1 for D (5 bases). The CDR3 covers 14 residues. Trimming removed 0 bases from V and 5 bases from J, with 7 bases in between. Germline-derived CDR1 and CDR2 are SGHAT and FQNNGV. The CDR3 protein is CASSLEPGNEKLFF. The DNA of the CDR3 is TGTGCCAGCAGCTTAGAGCCAGGGAATGAAAAACTGTTTTTT. The complete variable domain, with remaining parts taken from reference TRBV11-2 and TRBJ1-4, reads EAGVAQSPRYKIIEKRQSVAFWCNPISGHATLYWYQQILGQGPKLLIQFQNNGVVDDSQLPKDRFSAERLKGVDSTLKIQPAKLEDSAVYLCASSLEPGNEKLFFGSGTQLSVL.

The chain is built from TRBV25-1 and TRBJ2-5; TRBD1 might be the D (6 bases). The CDR3 extends over 15 amino acids. Between the trimmed V and J ends, which lost 4 bases and 2 bases, there was a span of 14 bases. CDR1 and CDR2 from the germline V gene are MGHDK and SYGVNS. DNA for the CDR3: TGTGCCAGCAGTGCAACCGGGACACTACAAGAGACCCAGTACTTC. Encoded protein: CASSATGTLQETQYF.

This sequence joins TRBV14 and TRBJ2-1; tentatively, D is TRBD1 (6 bases). The CDR3 is 13 amino acids. Trimming pared 4 bases from V and 4 bases from J, leaving 8 bases between. The V gene's germline CDR1 is SGHDN and CDR2 FVKESK. CDR3 DNA sequence: TGTGCCAGCAGCCTGGACAGTTACAATGAGCAGTTCTTC. This codes for CASSLDSYNEQFF.

The chain carries TRBV7-9 and TRBJ2-7; tentative D call: TRBD2 (6 bases). The V gene's germline CDR1 is SEHNR and CDR2 FQNEAQ (reference sequence). Trimming removed 4 bases at V and 3 bases at J, with 28 bases between. The CDR3 runs to 19 residues. CDR3 in DNA: TGTGCCAGCAGCTCAGGATATGGAGGACTACCAAAAGATATCTACGAGCAGTACTTC. As protein: CASSSGYGGLPKDIYEQYF.

This clone has only a few counts. The chain uses TRBV4-1 and TRBJ1-5; 7 bases are shared with TRBD1. Germline CDR1 reads MGHRA; CDR2 reads YSYEKL. The trim removed 2 bases at V and 5 bases at J, leaving 3 bases unmatched. The CDR3 is made up of 14 amino acids. The chain's CDR3 is CASSQIGTDQPQHF. In DNA form, the CDR3 reads TGCGCCAGCAGCCAAATCGGGACAGATCAGCCCCAGCATTTT.

J is TRBJ1-5 and V is TRBV5-1; tentatively, D is TRBD1 (5 bases). Between the trimmed V and J ends, which lost 4 bases and 2 bases, there was a span of 7 bases. The CDR3 totals 13 residues. CDR1 and CDR2 (germline): SGHRS, YFSETQ. The DNA of the CDR3 is TGCGCCAGCAGCGGGGGGGGCAATCAGCCCCAGCATTTT. This gives the protein CASSGGGNQPQHF.

This clone was picked up many times. The chain combines TRBV10-2 with TRBJ1-5; 7 nucleotides match TRBD1. The V segment lost 3 bases and the J segment 5 bases; nucleotides outside the gene matches: 7. Germline CDR1 WSHSY, CDR2 SAAADI. The CDR3 length is 15 residues. In DNA form, the CDR3 reads TGCGCCAGCAGTGATGGGCGACAGGGTTATCAGCCCCAGCATTTT. This encodes CASSDGRQGYQPQHF.

This clone was counted only a few times. J is TRBJ2-7 and V is TRBV5-1, with 10 bases matching TRBD1. J lost 4 bases, V lost 0 bases, and 1 base had no gene match. The CDR3 contains 14 residues. In germline, CDR1 is SGHRS, CDR2 YFSETQ. The DNA for the CDR3 is TGCGCCAGCAGCTTGGAGGGACAGGGGTACGAGCAGTACTTC. Translation: CASSLEGQGYEQYF. The whole variable domain, filled in from reference TRBV5-1 and TRBJ2-7, reads KAGVTQTPRYLIKTRGQQVTLSCSPISGHRSVSWYQQTPGQGLQFLFEYFSETQRNKGNFPGRFSGRQFSNSRSEMNVSTLELGDSALYLCASSLEGQGYEQYFGPGTRLTVT.

V usage is TRBV5-4 and J usage is TRBJ2-5; D is undetermined. CDR3 size: 14 residues. Germline V gene lookup returns CDR1 SGHNT and CDR2 YYREEE (reference sequence). Trimming shortened V by 4 bases and J by 2 bases, and 12 bases separated the two germline ends. The CDR3 loop is CASSRSSIQETQYF. CDR3 DNA sequence: TGTGCCAGCAGCCGGTCTTCCATTCAAGAGACCCAGTACTTC.

The chain carries TRBV6-5 and TRBJ1-1; the D gene is possibly TRBD1 (5 bases). V was trimmed by 10 bases and J by 4 bases, leaving 10 bases between them. The length of the CDR3 is 11 residues. The germline V gene encodes CDR1 MNHEY and CDR2 SVGAGI. CDR3 coding DNA: TGTGCCACTAGAAGGGGCACTGAAGCTTTCTTT. Translated, it gives CATRRGTEAFF.

This rearrangement joins TRBV6-6 to TRBJ1-4; TRBD1 agrees at 7 bases. V lost 2 bases, J lost 7 bases, and 10 bases stayed unmatched. Germline V gene lookup returns CDR1 MNHNY and CDR2 SVGAGI (reference sequence). There are 16 residues in the CDR3. The CDR3 reads CASSYPQTGVGEKLFF. CDR3 in DNA: TGTGCCAGCAGTTACCCCCAAACAGGGGTTGGTGAAAAACTGTTTTTT.

The chain carries TRBV5-4 and TRBJ2-3; perhaps TRBD2 as D (6 bases). Germline lookup yields CDR1 SGHNT and CDR2 YYREEE (reference sequence). With 3 bases removed from V and 4 bases from J, the gap between germline ends came to 15 bases. The CDR3 covers 15 residues. CDR3 nucleotides: TGTGCCAGCAGCTACGCCGGGAGAATGGCAGATACGCAGTATTTT. It encodes CASSYAGRMADTQYF.

The chain uses TRBV6-5 and TRBJ1-6; 8 bases agree with TRBD1. This CDR3 is 16 amino acids long. CDR1 and CDR2 from the germline V gene are MNHEY and SVGAGI. Trimming took 4 bases from V and 4 from J; bases not matched to a gene: 6. This CDR3 reads CASSSDRGIYNSPLHF. The CDR3 nucleotides read TGTGCCAGCAGTTCCGACAGGGGAATATATAATTCACCCCTCCACTTT.

The chain couples TRBV15 to TRBJ1-4; tentative D call: TRBD1 (6 bases). V lost 2 bases and J 7 bases, leaving 14 bases between the germline ends. Germline CDR1 and CDR2: LNHNV and YYDKDF (reference sequence). The CDR3 covers 15 residues. DNA for the CDR3: TGTGCCACCAGCAGAAACCGGGACATCGGTGAAAAACTGTTTTTT. Translated, it gives CATSRNRDIGEKLFF. Using reference TRBV15 and TRBJ1-4 for the parts outside the CDR3, the full variable domain is DAMVIQNPRYQVTQFGKPVTLSCSQTLNHNVMYWYQQKSSQAPKLLFHYYDKDFNNEADTPDNFQSRRPNTSFCFLDIRSPGLGDTAMYLCATSRNRDIGEKLFFGSGTQLSVL.

The chain has TRBV25-1 and TRBJ1-6; D perhaps matches TRBD1 (6 bases). The germline V gene has CDR1 MGHDK and CDR2 SYGVNS. V lost 6 bases, J lost 14 bases, and 20 bases lay in between. The CDR3 runs 14 residues. The CDR3 reads CASSLAGAPKSLHF. The DNA of the CDR3 is TGTGCCAGCAGCCTTGCGGGGGCGCCGAAATCCCTCCACTTT.

V usage is TRBV10-3 and J usage is TRBJ2-5; 11 positions match TRBD2. The assigned J gene may be wrong: the sequence end matches TRBJ2-7 better. Germline CDR1 is ENHRY and CDR2 is SYGVKD. The CDR3 sequence is 14 residues long. This CDR3 is CAIKASGRYYEQYF. As DNA, the CDR3 is TGTGCCATCAAGGCTAGCGGGAGGTATTACGAGCAGTACTTC.

This clone was seen only a few times. This chain links TRBV9 with TRBJ2-1; TRBD2 is a possible D gene (6 bases). Trimming shortened V by 4 bases and J by 7 bases, and 15 bases separated the two germline ends. Germline V CDR1 and CDR2: SGDLS, YYNGEE. The CDR3 covers 14 residues. CDR3 DNA: TGTGCCAGCAGCTTAAGCCCGGGAGAGAATGAGCAGTTCTTC. Its translation is CASSLSPGENEQFF. The whole variable domain, remainder taken from reference TRBV9 and TRBJ2-1, is DSGVTQTPKHLITATGQRVTLRCSPRSGDLSVYWYQQSLDQGLQFLIQYYNGEERAKGNILERFSAQQFPDLHSELNLSSLELGDSALYFCASSLSPGENEQFFGPGTRLTVL.

The chain has TRBV29-1 and TRBJ2-1; a possible D gene is TRBD2 (6 bases). Germline CDR1 reads SQVTM; CDR2 reads ANQGSEA. CDR3 length: 16 residues. V lost 2 bases to trimming and J lost 10 bases, with 24 bases between them. CDR3 region: CSVERGAEVVMGEQFF. The CDR3 region has the DNA TGCAGCGTTGAACGCGGGGCAGAGGTGGTGATGGGGGAGCAGTTCTTC.

V is TRBV14 and J is TRBJ2-1, with 14 bases matching TRBD2. The CDR3 extends over 16 amino acids. The trim removed 4 bases at V and 5 bases at J, leaving 4 bases unmatched. CDR1 is SGHDN and CDR2 is FVKESK in the germline V gene. CDR3: CASSLRTSGRHNEQFF. CDR3 DNA: TGTGCCAGCAGCCTTCGGACTAGCGGGAGGCACAATGAGCAGTTCTTC.

The chain employs TRBV6-6 and TRBJ1-3; 7 nucleotides align to TRBD1. Germline V gene sequence: CDR1 MNHNY, CDR2 SVGAGI (reference sequence). The CDR3 is made up of 16 amino acids. The J segment lost 0 bases and the V segment lost 5 bases, leaving 7 bases of the junction unmatched. The CDR3, as DNA: TGTGCCAGCAGTGGGATGGGACAGCGCTCTGGAAACACCATATATTTT. It is translated as CASSGMGQRSGNTIYF.

This chain uses TRBV28 with TRBJ2-3, with D unresolved. CDR1 is MDHEN, CDR2 SYDVKM, per germline. V lost 3 bases and J lost 2, with 6 bases in between. CDR3 size: 13 residues. DNA of the CDR3: TGTGCCAGCAGTTTCAGGAACACAGATACGCAGTATTTT. Translated, it gives CASSFRNTDTQYF.

This clone was found a few times. This rearrangement joins TRBV6-6 to TRBJ1-1; TRBD1 is a possible D gene (5 bases). The V end lost 5 bases, the J end lost 4 bases, and 11 bases lay between the germline ends. From germline, CDR1 is MNHNY and CDR2 SVGAGI (reference sequence). The CDR3 has 13 amino acids. CDR3 protein: CASSGGRGTEAFF. In DNA form, the CDR3 reads TGTGCCAGCAGTGGGGGGAGGGGCACTGAAGCTTTCTTT.

In its sample, this clone was seen a few times. This rearrangement joins TRBV5-8 to TRBJ2-5, with 8 bases matching TRBD1. The tail of the sequence fits TRBJ2-7 better, so the J call may be wrong. Per germline, CDR1 SGHTS and CDR2 YDEGEE. The CDR3 loop spans 15 amino acids. CDR3 sequence: CASSRQGSSSYEQYF. The CDR3 DNA reads as TGTGCCAGCAGCCGACAGGGGAGTAGTTCCTACGAGCAGTACTTC.

This clone was picked up a small number of times. This sequence joins TRBV9 and TRBJ2-5; 7 bases agree with TRBD1. CDR3 length equals 13 residues. V trimming: 4 bases; J trimming: 2 bases; junction bases outside the gene matches: 2. Per the germline V gene, CDR1 is SGDLS and CDR2 is YYNGEE. CDR3 nucleotides: TGTGCCAGCAGCTCGGGACAGCAAGAGACCCAGTACTTC. It codes for CASSSGQQETQYF.

This clone has just a few counts. The rearrangement uses TRBV14 and TRBJ2-7; tentatively, D is TRBD2 (5 bases). This CDR3 has 18 amino acids. Trimming left V 1 base short and J 0 bases short, with 19 bases between. The germline V gene has CDR1 SGHDN and CDR2 FVKESK. In DNA form, the CDR3 reads TGTGCCAGCAGCCAAGGCGGGTTGAGAAGGTTCGGCTCCTACGAGCAGTACTTC. It yields the protein CASSQGGLRRFGSYEQYF.

The J gene is TRBJ2-1, the V gene TRBV7-3; D possibly corresponds to TRBD1 (5 bases). Germline loops: CDR1 SGHTA, CDR2 FQGTGA. The CDR3 has 15 residues. Trimming stripped 3 bases from V and 5 bases from J, with 14 bases between. DNA for the CDR3: TGTGCCAGCAGCTTTGGGCAGGGTAAGGACAATGAGCAGTTCTTC. Protein product: CASSFGQGKDNEQFF.

The chain combines TRBV5-5 with TRBJ2-7, with 9 bases identical to TRBD2. Losses at the gene ends were 0 bases for V and 3 bases for J; bases not matched to a gene: 4. The CDR3 spans 15 residues. Germline CDR1 reads SGHKS; CDR2 reads YYEKEE (reference sequence). The CDR3 region is CASSLVVSGSYEQYF. The CDR3 nucleotides read TGTGCCAGCAGCTTGGTCGTTAGCGGGAGCTACGAGCAGTACTTC. The full variable domain, with the rest looked up from reference TRBV5-5 and TRBJ2-7, is DAGVTQSPTHLIKTRGQQVTLRCSPISGHKSVSWYQQVLGQGPQFIFQYYEKEERGRGNFPDRFSARQFPNYSSELNVNALLLGDSALYLCASSLVVSGSYEQYFGPGTRLTVT.

This clone was recorded a few times. The DNA of the CDR3 is TGTGCCAGCAGCTTATCGAGCTCCTACGAGCAGTACTTC. It is translated as CASSLSSSYEQYF. The V gene is TRBV11-1, the J gene TRBJ2-7; D gene uncertain. The CDR3 contains 13 residues. V was pared by 2 bases and J by 0 bases, with 5 bases between. Germline values: CDR1 SGHAT, CDR2 FQDESV (reference sequence).

The table lists this clone with a few counts. One end of the junction does not line up with germline, which may come from a read error. The rearrangement links TRBV7-7 to TRBJ1-1, with D maybe TRBD1 (5 bases). CDR3 length equals 13 residues. Germline V CDR1 and CDR2: SSHAT, FNYEAQ (reference sequence). The CDR3 nucleotides read TGTGCTAGCAGCTTGGGGGGGGACACTGAAGCTTTCTTT. Its translation is CASSLGGDTEAFF.

In this sample, this clone turned up a few times. V and J are TRBV28 and TRBJ2-7, with 7 bases fitting TRBD2. This CDR3 has 13 residues. The ends lost 3 bases at V and 9 bases at J; junction bases unmatched: 8. Per germline, CDR1 MDHEN and CDR2 SYDVKM. CDR3 protein: CASSLLGGVRQYF. Here the CDR3 DNA reads TGTGCCAGCAGTTTGCTTGGGGGGGTACGGCAGTACTTC.